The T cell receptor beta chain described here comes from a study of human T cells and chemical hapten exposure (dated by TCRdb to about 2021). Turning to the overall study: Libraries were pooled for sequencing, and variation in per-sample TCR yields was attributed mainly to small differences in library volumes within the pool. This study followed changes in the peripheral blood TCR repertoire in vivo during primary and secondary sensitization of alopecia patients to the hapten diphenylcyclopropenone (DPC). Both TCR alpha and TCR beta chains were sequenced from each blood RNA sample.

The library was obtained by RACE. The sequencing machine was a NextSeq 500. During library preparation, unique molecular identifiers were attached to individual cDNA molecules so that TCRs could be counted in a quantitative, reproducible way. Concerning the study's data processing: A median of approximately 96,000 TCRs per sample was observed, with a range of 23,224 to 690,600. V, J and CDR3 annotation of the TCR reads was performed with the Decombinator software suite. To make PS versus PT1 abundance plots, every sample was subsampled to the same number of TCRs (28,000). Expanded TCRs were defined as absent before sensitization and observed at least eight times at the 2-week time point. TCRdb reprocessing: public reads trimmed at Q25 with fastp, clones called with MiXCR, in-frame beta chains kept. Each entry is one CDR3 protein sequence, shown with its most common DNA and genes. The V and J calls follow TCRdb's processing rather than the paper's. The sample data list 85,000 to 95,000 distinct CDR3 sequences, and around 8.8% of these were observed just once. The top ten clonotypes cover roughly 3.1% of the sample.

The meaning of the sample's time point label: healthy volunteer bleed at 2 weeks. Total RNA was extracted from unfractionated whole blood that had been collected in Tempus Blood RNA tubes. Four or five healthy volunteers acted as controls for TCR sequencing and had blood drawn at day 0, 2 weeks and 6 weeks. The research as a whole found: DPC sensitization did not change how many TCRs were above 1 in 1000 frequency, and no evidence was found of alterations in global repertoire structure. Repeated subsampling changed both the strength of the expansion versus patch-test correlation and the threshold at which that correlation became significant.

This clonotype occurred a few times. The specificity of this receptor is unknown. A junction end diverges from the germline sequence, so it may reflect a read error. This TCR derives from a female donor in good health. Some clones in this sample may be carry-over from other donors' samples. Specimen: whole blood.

The CDR3 region has the sequence CASSRTALKTEAFF. The DNA is as follows: TGTGCCAGCAGTCGGACAGCTCTGAAGACTGAAGCTTTCTTT. The chain uses TRBV28 and TRBJ1-1; 6 matching bases give a weak D call of TRBD1. The germline V gene gives CDR1 as MDHEN and CDR2 as SYDVKM. The CDR3 sequence holds 14 residues, the cysteine and phenylalanine included. Just CDR3 DNA is preserved here, 42 bases in frame from base 1.